What follows are 3 T cell receptor beta chains derived from one specimen sequenced in a study of blood T cell repertoires in COVID-19. Produced via immunoSEQ multiplex PCR; TCRdb's table is partial and in-frame only. The sample shows about 400,000 clones, approximately 88% of them seen only once. Sequenced sample: PBMCs or T cells enriched from blood (not recorded which). The receptors shown here come from a woman in her thirties or forties with acute COVID-19.

V usage is TRBV5-1 and J usage is TRBJ1-1; D remains ambiguous. CDR3 length: 12 residues. CDR1 is SGHRS, CDR2 YFSETQ, per germline. Trimming pared 3 bases from V and 3 bases from J, leaving 6 bases between. CDR3 sequence (DNA): TGCGCCAGCAGCTACGGGGACACTGAAGCTTTCTTT. Translated, it gives CASSYGDTEAFF.

The chain recombines TRBV10-3 with TRBJ2-2; the D is unclear. CDR1 and CDR2 from the germline V gene are ENHRY and SYGVKD. Deletions cut 5 bases from V and 3 bases from J, with 13 bases between. The CDR3 contains 15 residues. The CDR3 region has the DNA TGTGCCATCAGTAACCGAGTAGGAGACACCGGGGAGCTGTTTTTT. It specifies CAISNRVGDTGELFF.

The rearrangement links TRBV5-1 to TRBJ2-1; TRBD2 might be the D (7 bases). Trimming took 1 base from V and 6 from J, leaving 17 bases between them. In germline, CDR1 is SGHRS, CDR2 YFSETQ. The CDR3 loop spans 16 amino acids. The CDR3 loop is CASSLQGGGNTNEQFF. The CDR3 DNA reads as TGCGCCAGCAGCTTGCAGGGCGGGGGCAATACCAATGAGCAGTTCTTC.